The next 3 T cell receptor beta chains were all read from a single sample in a study of vaccination effects on CD4 cells after COVID-19. It was after approximately 11 days of culture that CD4+ T cells were isolated. TCRdb's table, derived via immunoSEQ multiplex PCR, lists solely in-frame clones and lacks some. The table shows tens of thousands of clones, with 65% to 70% occurring only once. Antigens for these TCRs are unknown. Sequencing used CD4+ T cells from PBMCs cultured without peptide, obtained before COVID-19 vaccination. Source of these receptors: a human donor who received a COVID-19 vaccine.

The chain joins TRBV2 to TRBJ2-7; TRBD2 matches 13 bases. The length of the CDR3 is 16 residues. The trim removed 4 bases at V and 5 bases at J, leaving 8 bases unmatched. CDR1 and CDR2 from the germline V gene are SNHLY and FYNNEI. The CDR3 bases are TGTGCCAGCAGTGTAGAGACGGGACTAGCGGGAAACGAGCAGTACTTC. It yields the protein CASSVETGLAGNEQYF.

This clone was observed once. The chain recombines TRBV6-1 with TRBJ2-7; D possibly corresponds to TRBD1 (5 bases). Germline CDR1 reads MNHNS; CDR2 reads SASEGT. V lost 11 bases to trimming and J lost 4 bases, with 15 bases between them. This CDR3 has 12 residues. The CDR3 protein is CAVTAGYYEQYF. The CDR3 DNA is TGTGCCGTCACGGCAGGGTATTACGAGCAGTACTTC.

The chain combines TRBV5-6 with TRBJ1-2, with TRBD1 identical over 8 bases. The CDR3 totals 15 residues. The trim removed 2 bases at V and 2 bases at J, leaving 5 bases unmatched. Germline CDR1 and CDR2: SGHDT and YYEEEE. The CDR3 bases are TGTGCCAGCAGCTTACGGACAGGGCCAAACTATGGCTACACCTTC. This sequence encodes CASSLRTGPNYGYTF.